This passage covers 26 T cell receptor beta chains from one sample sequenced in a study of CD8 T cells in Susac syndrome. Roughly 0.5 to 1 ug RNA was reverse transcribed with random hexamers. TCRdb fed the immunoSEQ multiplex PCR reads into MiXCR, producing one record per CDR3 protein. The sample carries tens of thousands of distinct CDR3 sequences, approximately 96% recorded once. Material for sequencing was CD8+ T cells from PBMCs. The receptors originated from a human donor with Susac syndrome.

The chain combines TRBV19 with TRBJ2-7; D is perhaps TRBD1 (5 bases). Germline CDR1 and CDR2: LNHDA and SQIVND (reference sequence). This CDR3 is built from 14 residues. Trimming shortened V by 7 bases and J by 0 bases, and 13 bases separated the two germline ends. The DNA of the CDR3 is TGTGCCAGTACAGCAGGGATGAACTCCTACGAGCAGTACTTC. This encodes CASTAGMNSYEQYF.

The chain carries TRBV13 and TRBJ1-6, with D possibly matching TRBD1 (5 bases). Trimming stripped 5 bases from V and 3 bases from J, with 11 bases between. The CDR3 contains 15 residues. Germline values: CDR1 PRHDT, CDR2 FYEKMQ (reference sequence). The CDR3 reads CASSGRGDYNSPLHF. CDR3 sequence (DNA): TGTGCCAGCAGCGGCCGAGGGGACTATAATTCACCCCTCCACTTT.

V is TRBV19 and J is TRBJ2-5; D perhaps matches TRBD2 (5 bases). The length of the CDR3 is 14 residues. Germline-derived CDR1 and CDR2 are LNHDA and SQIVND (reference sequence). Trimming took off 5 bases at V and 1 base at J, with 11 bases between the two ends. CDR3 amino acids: CASSSSSGQETQYF. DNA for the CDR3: TGTGCCAGTAGTTCCTCCAGCGGCCAAGAGACCCAGTACTTC.

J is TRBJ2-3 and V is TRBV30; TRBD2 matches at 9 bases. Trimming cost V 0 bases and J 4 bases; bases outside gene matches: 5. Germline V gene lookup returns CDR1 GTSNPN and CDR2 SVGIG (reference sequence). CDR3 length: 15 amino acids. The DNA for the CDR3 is TGTGCCTGGAGTGTAGTCATAGCGGGGGCAGATACGCAGTATTTT. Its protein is CAWSVVIAGADTQYF.

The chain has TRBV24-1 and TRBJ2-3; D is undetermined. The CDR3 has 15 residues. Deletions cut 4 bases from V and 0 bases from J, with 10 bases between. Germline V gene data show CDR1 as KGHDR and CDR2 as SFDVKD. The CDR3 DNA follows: TGTGCCACCAGTGACGCACTCGACAGCACAGATACGCAGTATTTT. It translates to CATSDALDSTDTQYF.

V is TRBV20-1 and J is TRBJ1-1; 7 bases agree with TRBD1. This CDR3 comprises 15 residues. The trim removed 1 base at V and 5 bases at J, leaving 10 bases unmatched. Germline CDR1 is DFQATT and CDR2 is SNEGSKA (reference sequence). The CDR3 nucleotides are TGCAGTGCTAGAGGAAGAGGGGGCGTTTGGACTGAAGCTTTCTTT. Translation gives CSARGRGGVWTEAFF.

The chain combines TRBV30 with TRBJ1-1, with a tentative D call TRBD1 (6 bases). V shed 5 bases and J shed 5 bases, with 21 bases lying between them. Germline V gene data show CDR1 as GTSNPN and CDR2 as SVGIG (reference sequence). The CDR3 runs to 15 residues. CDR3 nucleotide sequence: TGTGCCTGGTCCAACAGGGTCTGGATGAGTACTGAAGCTTTCTTT. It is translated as CAWSNRVWMSTEAFF.

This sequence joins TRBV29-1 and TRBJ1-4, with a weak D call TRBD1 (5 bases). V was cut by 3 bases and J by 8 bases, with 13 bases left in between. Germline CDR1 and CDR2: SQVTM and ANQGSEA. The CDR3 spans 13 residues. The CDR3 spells CSVETGTDEKLFF. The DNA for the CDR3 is TGCAGCGTTGAGACGGGGACTGACGAAAAACTGTTTTTT.

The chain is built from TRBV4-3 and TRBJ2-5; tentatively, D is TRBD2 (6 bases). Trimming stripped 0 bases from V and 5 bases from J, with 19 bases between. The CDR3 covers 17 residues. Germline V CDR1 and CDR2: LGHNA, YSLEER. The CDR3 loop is CASSQDRVDVAGETQYF. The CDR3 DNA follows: TGCGCCAGCAGCCAAGATAGGGTTGATGTTGCGGGGGAGACCCAGTACTTC.

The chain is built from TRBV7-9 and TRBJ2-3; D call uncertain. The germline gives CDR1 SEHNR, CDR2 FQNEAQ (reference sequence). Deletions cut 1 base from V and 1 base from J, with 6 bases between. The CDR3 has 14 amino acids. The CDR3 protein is CASSLVVGTDTQYF. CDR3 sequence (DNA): TGTGCCAGCAGCTTAGTAGTGGGCACAGATACGCAGTATTTT.

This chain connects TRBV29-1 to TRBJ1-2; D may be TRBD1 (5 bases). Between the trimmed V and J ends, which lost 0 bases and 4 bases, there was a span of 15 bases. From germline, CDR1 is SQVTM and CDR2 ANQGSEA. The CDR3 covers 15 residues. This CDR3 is CSVEDLQGRIYGYTF. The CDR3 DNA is TGCAGCGTTGAAGATCTGCAGGGAAGGATCTATGGCTACACCTTC.

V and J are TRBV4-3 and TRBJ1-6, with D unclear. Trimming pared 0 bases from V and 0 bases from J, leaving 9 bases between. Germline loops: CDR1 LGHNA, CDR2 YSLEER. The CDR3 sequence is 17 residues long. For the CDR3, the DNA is TGCGCCAGCAGCCAAGATTGGGGAAGCTCCTATAATTCACCCCTCCACTTT. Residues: CASSQDWGSSYNSPLHF.

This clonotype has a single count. The CDR3 spells CSAATQGDTQYF. CDR3 in DNA: TGCAGTGCGGCTACCCAAGGAGATACGCAGTATTTT. The V call is TRBV20-1, the J call TRBJ2-3, with unresolved D. Germline V gives CDR1 DFQATT, CDR2 SNEGSKA (reference sequence). The CDR3 has 12 residues. Trimming stripped 6 bases from V and 5 bases from J, with 12 bases between.

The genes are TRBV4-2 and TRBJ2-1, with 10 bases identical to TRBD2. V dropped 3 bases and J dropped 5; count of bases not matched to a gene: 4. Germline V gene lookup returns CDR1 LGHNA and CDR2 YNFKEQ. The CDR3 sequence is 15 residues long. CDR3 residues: CASSHSSGGNNEQFF. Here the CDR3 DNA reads TGTGCCAGCAGCCACTCTAGCGGGGGAAACAATGAGCAGTTCTTC.

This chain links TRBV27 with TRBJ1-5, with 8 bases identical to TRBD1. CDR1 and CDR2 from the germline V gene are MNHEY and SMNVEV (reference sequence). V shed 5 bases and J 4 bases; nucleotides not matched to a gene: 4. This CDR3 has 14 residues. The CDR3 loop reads CASSDDRGNQPQHF. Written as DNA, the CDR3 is TGTGCCAGCAGTGACGACAGGGGAAATCAGCCCCAGCATTTT.

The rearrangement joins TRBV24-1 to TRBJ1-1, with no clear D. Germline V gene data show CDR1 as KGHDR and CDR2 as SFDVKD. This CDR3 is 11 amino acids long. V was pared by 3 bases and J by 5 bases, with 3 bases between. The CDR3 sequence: CATSDGTEAFF. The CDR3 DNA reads TGTGCCACCAGTGATGGGACTGAAGCTTTCTTT.

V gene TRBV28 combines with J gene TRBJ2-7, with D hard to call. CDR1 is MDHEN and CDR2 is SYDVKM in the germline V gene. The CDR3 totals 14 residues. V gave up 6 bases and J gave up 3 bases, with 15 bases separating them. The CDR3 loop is CASSIDLGNYEQYF. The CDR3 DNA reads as TGTGCCAGCAGCATAGACCTCGGCAACTACGAGCAGTACTTC.

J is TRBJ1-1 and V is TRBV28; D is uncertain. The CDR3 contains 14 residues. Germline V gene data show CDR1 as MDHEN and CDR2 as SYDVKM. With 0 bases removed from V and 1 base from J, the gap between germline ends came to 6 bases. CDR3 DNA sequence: TGTGCCAGCAGTTTATGGGACCCGAACACTGAAGCTTTCTTT. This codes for CASSLWDPNTEAFF.

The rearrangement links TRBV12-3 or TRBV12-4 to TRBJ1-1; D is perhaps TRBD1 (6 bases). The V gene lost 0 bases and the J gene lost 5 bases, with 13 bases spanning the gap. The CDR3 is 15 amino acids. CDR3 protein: CASSLAGGRDTEAFF. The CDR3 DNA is TGTGCCAGCAGTTTAGCGGGGGGCCGGGATACTGAAGCTTTCTTT.

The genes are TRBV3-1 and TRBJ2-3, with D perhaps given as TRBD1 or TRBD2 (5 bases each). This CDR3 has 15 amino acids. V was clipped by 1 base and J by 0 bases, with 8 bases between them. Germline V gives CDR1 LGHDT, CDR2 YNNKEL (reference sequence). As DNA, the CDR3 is TGTGCCAGCAGCCAAGTGGGACGGAGCACAGATACGCAGTATTTT. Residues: CASSQVGRSTDTQYF.

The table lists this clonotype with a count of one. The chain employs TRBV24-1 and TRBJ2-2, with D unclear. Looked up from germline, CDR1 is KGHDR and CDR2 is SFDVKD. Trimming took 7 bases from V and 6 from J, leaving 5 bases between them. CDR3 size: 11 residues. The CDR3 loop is CATRGSGELFF. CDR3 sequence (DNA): TGTGCCACCAGGGGGTCCGGGGAGCTGTTTTTT.

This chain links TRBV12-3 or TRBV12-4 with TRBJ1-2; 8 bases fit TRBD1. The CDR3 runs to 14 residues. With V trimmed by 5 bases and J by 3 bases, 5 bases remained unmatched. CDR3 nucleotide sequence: TGTGCCAGCAGTCGACAGGGGCGATACTATGGCTACACCTTC. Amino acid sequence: CASSRQGRYYGYTF.

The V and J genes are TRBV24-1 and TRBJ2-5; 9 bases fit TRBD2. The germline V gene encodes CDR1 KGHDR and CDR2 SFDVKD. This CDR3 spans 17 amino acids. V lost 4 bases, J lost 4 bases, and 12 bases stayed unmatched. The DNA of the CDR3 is TGTGCCACCAGTGACGGGAGGACGGGACTAGCTCGAGAGACCCAGTACTTC. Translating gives CATSDGRTGLARETQYF.

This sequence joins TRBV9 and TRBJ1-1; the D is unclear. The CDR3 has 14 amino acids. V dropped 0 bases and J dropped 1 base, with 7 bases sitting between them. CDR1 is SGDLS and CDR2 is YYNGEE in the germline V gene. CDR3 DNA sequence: TGTGCCAGCAGCGTAGGACCGAGGAACACTGAAGCTTTCTTT. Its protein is CASSVGPRNTEAFF.

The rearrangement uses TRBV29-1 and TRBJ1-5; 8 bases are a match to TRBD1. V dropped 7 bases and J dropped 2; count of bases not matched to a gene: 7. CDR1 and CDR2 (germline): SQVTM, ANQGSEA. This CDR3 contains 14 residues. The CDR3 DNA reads TGCAGCGCTGGGGACAGGCCCGGCAATCAGCCCCAGCATTTT. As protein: CSAGDRPGNQPQHF.

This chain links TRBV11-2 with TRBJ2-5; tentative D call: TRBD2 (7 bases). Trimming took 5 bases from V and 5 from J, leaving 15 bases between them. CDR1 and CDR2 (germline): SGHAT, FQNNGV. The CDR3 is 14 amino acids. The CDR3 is CASSGEGGGETQYF. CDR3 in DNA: TGTGCCAGCAGCGGAGAAGGGGGAGGGGAGACCCAGTACTTC. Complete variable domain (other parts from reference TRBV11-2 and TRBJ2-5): EAGVAQSPRYKIIEKRQSVAFWCNPISGHATLYWYQQILGQGPKLLIQFQNNGVVDDSQLPKDRFSAERLKGVDSTLKIQPAKLEDSAVYLCASSGEGGGETQYFGPGTRLLVL.